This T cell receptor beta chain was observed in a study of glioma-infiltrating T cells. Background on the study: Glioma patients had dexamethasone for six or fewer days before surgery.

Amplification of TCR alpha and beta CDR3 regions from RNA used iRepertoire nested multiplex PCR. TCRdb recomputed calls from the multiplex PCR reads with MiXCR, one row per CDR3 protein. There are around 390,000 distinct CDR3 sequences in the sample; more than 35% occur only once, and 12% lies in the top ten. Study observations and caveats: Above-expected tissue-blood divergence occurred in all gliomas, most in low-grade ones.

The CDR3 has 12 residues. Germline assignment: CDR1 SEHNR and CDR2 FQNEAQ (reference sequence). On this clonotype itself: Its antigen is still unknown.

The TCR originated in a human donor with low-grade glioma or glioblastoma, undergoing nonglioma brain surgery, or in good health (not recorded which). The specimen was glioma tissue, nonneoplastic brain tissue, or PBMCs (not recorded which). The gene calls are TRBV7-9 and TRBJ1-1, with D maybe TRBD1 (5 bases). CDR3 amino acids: CATGVRHTEAFF. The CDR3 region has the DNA TGTGCTACGGGGGTAAGGCACACTGAAGCTTTCTTT.